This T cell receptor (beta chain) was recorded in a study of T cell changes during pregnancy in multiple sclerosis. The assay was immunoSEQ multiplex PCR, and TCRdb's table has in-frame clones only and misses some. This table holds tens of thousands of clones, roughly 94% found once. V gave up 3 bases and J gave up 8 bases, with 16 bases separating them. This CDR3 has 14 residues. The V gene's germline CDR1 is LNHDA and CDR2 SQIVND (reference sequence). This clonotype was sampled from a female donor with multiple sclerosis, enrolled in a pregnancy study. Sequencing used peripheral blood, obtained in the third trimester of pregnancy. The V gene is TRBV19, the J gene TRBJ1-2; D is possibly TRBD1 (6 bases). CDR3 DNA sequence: TGTGCCAGTAGTATCGGGATGGGGGCGAAGGGCTACACCTTC. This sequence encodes CASSIGMGAKGYTF.